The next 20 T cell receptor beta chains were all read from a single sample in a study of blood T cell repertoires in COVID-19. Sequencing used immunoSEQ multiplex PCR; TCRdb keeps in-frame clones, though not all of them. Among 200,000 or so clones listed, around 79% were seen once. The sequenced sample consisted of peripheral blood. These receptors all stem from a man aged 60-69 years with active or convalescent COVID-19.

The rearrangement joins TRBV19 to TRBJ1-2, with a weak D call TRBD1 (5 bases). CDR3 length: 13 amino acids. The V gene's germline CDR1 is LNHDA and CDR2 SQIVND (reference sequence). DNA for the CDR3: TGTGCTCCTCTTGGGGCTGGGAACTATGGCTACACCTTC. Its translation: CAPLGAGNYGYTF.

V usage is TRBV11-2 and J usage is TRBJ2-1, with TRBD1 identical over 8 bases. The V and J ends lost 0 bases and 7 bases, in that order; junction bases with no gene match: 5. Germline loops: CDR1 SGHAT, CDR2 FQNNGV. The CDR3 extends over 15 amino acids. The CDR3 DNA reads TGTGCCAGCAGCTTAGATCAGGGGGCGTTTAATGAGCAGTTCTTC. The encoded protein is CASSLDQGAFNEQFF.

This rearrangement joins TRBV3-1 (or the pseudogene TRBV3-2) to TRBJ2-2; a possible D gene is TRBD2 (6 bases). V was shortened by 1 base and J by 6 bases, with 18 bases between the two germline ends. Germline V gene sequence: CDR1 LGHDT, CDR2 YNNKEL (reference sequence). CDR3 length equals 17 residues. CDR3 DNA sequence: TGTGCCAGCAGCCAAGTCCCGCGGGGCACAAGGGCCGGGGAGCTGTTTTTT. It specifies CASSQVPRGTRAGELFF.

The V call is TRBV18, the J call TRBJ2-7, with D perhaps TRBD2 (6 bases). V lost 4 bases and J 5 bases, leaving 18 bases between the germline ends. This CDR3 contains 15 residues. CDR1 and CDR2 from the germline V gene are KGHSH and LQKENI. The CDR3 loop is CASSRSSGRPDEQYF. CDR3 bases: TGTGCCAGCTCACGGTCATCAGGGAGGCCGGACGAGCAGTACTTC. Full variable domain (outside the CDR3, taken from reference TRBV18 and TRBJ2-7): NAGVMQNPRHLVRRRGQEARLRCSPMKGHSHVYWYRQLPEEGLKFMVYLQKENIIDESGMPKERFSAEFPKEGPSILRIQQVVRGDSAAYFCASSRSSGRPDEQYFGPGTRLTVT.

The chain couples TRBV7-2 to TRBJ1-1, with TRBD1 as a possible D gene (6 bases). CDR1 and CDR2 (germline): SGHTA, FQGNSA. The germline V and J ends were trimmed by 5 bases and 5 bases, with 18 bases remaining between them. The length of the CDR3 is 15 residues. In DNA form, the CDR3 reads TGTGCCAGCAGCGCACTTCAGGGGCTGGGGACTGAAGCTTTCTTT. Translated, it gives CASSALQGLGTEAFF. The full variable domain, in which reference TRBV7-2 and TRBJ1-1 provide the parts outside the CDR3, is GAGVSQSPSNKVTEKGKDVELRCDPISGHTALYWYRQSLGQGLEFLIYFQGNSAPDKSGLPSDRFSAERTGGSVSTLTIQRTQQEDSAVYLCASSALQGLGTEAFFGQGTRLTVV.

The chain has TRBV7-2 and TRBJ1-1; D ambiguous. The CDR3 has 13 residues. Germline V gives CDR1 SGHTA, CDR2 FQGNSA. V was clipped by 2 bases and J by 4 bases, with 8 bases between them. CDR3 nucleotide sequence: TGTGCCAGCAGCTTAAGTCCGGGCACTGAAGCTTTCTTT. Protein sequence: CASSLSPGTEAFF.

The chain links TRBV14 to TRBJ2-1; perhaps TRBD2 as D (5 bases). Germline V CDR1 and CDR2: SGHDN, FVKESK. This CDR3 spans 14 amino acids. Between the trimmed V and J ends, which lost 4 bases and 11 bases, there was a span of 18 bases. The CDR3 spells CASSPPSGSEKQFF. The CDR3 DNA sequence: TGTGCCAGCAGCCCTCCAAGCGGCTCCGAAAAGCAGTTCTTC.

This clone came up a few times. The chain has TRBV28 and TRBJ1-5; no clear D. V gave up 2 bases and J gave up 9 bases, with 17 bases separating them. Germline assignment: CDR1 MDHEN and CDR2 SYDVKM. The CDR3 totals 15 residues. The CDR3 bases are TGTGCCAGCAGTTTAATGGGAGGGAGAGCGGGGCCCCAGCATTTT. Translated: CASSLMGGRAGPQHF.

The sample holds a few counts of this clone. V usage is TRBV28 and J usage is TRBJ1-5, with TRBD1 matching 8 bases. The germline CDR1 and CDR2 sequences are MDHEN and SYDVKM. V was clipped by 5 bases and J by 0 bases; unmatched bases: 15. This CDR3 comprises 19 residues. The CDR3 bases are TGTGCCAGCAGTAGGGCCGGGACAGGATACCCGAATAGCAATCAGCCCCAGCATTTT. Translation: CASSRAGTGYPNSNQPQHF.

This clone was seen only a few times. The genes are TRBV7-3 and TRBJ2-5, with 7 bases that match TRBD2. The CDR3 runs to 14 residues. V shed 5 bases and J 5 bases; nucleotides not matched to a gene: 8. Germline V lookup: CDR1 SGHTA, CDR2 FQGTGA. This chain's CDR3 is CASSRLGGFETQYF. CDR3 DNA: TGTGCCAGCAGCCGACTCGGGGGGTTCGAGACCCAGTACTTC.

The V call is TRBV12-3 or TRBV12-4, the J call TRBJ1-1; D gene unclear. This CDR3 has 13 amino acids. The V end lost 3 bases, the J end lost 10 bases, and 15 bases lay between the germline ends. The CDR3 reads CASSFGQLSGAFF. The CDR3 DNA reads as TGTGCCAGCAGTTTCGGCCAGCTATCAGGAGCTTTCTTT.

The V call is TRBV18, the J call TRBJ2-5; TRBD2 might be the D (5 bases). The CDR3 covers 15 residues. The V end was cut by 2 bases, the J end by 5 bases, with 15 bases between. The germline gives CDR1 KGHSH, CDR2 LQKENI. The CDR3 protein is CASSPVRGGSETQYF. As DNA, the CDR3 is TGTGCCAGCTCACCAGTACGGGGTGGATCGGAGACCCAGTACTTC.

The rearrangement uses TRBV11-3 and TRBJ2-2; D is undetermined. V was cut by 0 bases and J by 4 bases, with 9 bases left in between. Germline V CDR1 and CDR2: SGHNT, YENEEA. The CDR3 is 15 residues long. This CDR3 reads CASSLDPSGTGELFF. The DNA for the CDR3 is TGTGCCAGCAGCTTAGATCCCTCGGGCACCGGGGAGCTGTTTTTT.

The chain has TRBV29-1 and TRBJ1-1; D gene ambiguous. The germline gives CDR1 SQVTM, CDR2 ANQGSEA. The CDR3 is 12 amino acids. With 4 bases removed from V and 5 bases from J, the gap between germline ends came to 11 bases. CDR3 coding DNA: TGCAGCGTTGTCCCAGAGGTGACTGAAGCTTTCTTT. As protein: CSVVPEVTEAFF.

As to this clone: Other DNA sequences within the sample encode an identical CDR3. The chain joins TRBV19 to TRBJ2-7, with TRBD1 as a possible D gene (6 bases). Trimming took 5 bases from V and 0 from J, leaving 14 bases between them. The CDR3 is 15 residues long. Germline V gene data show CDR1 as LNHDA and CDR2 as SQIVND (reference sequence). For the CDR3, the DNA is TGTGCCAGTAGTCTTCGTACAGGGAGCTCCTACGAGCAGTACTTC. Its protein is CASSLRTGSSYEQYF.

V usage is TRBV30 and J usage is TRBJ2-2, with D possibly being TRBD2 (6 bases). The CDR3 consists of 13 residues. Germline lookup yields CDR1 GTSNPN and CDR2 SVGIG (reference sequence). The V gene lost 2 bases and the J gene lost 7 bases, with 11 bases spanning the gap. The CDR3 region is CAWSLGLGGELFF. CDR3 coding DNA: TGTGCCTGGAGTCTGGGACTTGGCGGGGAGCTGTTTTTT.

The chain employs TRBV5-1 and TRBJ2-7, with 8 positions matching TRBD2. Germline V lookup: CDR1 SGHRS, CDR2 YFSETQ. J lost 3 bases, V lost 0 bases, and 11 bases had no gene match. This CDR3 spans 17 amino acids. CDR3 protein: CASSLGREELFDYEQYF. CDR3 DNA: TGCGCCAGCAGCTTGGGGCGGGAGGAGCTATTTGACTACGAGCAGTACTTC.

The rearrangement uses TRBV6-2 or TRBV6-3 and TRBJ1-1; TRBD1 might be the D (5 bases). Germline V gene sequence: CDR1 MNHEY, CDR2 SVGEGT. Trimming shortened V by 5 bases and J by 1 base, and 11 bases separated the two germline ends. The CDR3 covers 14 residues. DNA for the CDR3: TGTGCCAGCAGTATCCTCGGGGGGAACACTGAAGCTTTCTTT. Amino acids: CASSILGGNTEAFF.

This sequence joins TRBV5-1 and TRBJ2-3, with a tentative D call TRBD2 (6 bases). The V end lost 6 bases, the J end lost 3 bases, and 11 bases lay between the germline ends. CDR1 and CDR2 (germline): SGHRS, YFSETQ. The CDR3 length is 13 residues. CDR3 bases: TGCGCCAGCAAATTGGCGGGGACAGATACGCAGTATTTT. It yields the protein CASKLAGTDTQYF.

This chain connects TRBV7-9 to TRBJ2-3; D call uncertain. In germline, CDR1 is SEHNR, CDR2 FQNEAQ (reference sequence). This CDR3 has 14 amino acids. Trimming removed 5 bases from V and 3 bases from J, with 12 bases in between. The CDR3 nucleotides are TGTGCCAGCAGCACGACTCGGCCGACAGATACGCAGTATTTT. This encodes CASSTTRPTDTQYF.